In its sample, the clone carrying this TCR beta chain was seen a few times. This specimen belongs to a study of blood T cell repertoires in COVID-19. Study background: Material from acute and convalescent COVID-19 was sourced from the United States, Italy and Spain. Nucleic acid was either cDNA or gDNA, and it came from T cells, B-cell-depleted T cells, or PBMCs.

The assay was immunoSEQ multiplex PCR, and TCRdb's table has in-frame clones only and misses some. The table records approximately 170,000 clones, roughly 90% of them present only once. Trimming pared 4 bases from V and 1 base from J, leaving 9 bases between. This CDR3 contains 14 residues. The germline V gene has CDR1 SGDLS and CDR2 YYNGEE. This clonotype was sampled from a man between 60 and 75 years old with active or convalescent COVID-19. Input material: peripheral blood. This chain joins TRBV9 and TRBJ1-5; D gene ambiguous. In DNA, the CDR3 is TGTGCCAGCAGCTTCGGTCGCAGCAATCAGCCCCAGCATTTT. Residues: CASSFGRSNQPQHF.